The following is a T cell receptor (beta chain) sequence with its context. Its recognized antigen is unknown. The record has no base qualities; no much larger clone is one base away. TCRbeta CDR3 regions were amplified from genomic DNA using the immunoSEQ Assay, a bias-controlled multiplex PCR. From the authors' description of their analysis: The number of nucleated cells in each sample was estimated from the amplification of reference gene primers within the assay. To quantify the absolute abundance of each unique TCRbeta CDR3 rearrangement, sequence reads were collapsed and filtered. For each sample, productive Simpson clonality was calculated as the square root of Simpson's diversity index across productive rearrangements. TCRdb holds this immuneACCESS table with in-frame rearrangements only. Some clones are missing; in checked studies, unresolved V genes explain under half, and the rest has no known cause. V and J calls and clone size come straight from that table; D and trimming were deduced from the DNA. The sample records about 160,000 clones, around 90% of which are singletons. The ten largest clonotypes hold less than 5% of the sample.

This sample was taken from a study of blood T cell repertoires in COVID-19 (dated by TCRdb to 2020 to 2022). Study-level background: Samples covering the acute and convalescent phases of COVID-19 were provided by collaborators in the United States, Italy and Spain. The prospective study material was composed of cDNA or gDNA derived from T cells, B-cell-depleted T cells, or PBMCs. Subjects who had been exposed to COVID-19, were actively infected with it, or had recovered from it provided the deeply sampled blood TCRbeta repertoires that made up the dataset. The repertoires were made available in a free public database intended to serve as a resource for research on the immune response to SARS-CoV-2. The samples were drawn from the first 160 participants of the ongoing ImmuneRACE study and from 1,254 subjects provided by 6 global collaborators. A de-identified subject ID, COVID-19 status, age in years and sex were almost always included in the sample metadata. Where available, HLA class I and class II types were obtained from metadata supplied by the sample provider rather than from assay-based typing.

A second Seattle source provided samples from volunteer blood donors who had recovered from COVID-19. Whole blood was collected in K2EDTA tubes by collaborating institutions according to the institutions' own protocols. Collaborator samples were shipped for TCRbeta analysis as frozen whole blood, isolated PBMCs, or DNA extracted from either sample type. Overall study outcomes, separate from this receptor: The amount of clinical and demographic metadata varied by source and participant and was provided uncurated.

The sample was peripheral blood. The TCR sequence derives from a woman aged 60-75 years who had recovered from COVID-19.

The CDR3 here reads CASSHPPSGAAQFF. The sequence in DNA is TGCGCCAGCAGCCACCCCCCTAGCGGGGCGGCCCAGTTCTTC. Recombination linked TRBV4-3 to TRBJ2-1, and 9 junctional nucleotides match TRBD2. Taken from cysteine to phenylalanine, the CDR3 has 14 residues. CDR3 DNA only is kept here, 42 bases in frame from base 1. Ends trimmed: V by 3 bases, J by 13 bases; bases unmatched to a gene: 10. The germline V gene gives CDR1 as LGHNA and CDR2 as YSLEER.